The 4 T cell receptor beta chains presented below share a single source sample, sequenced in a study of T-cell memory formation after mild COVID-19. TCRdb re-called the 5' RACE reads with MiXCR, one entry per CDR3 protein. The profile shows hundreds of thousands of distinct CDR3 sequences, roughly 17% of them singletons. Sequencing used PBMCs or a T cell subset sorted from them (not recorded which). The receptor source for this set is an adult woman who had mild COVID-19 (a few samples of this study predate the infection). Cell type and time point are not known.

The chain carries TRBV7-2 and TRBJ1-3; D might be TRBD1 (5 bases). V was shortened by 5 bases and J by 4 bases, with 15 bases between the two germline ends. This CDR3 region has 15 residues. Germline V gives CDR1 SGHTA, CDR2 FQGNSA. The CDR3 loop reads CASSPDGTEGNTIYF. Written as DNA, the CDR3 is TGTGCCAGCAGCCCAGACGGGACGGAAGGAAACACCATATATTTT.

This clonotype has only a few counts. In DNA form, the CDR3 reads TGTGCCAGCAGCCAAGTGCTAGCGGGAGGGGACGAGCAGTACTTC. Its protein is CASSQVLAGGDEQYF. The V gene is TRBV3-1, the J gene TRBJ2-7; TRBD2 matches 12 bases. The CDR3 runs to 15 residues. The V segment lost 1 base and the J segment 5 bases; nucleotides outside the gene matches: 3. Germline V gene data show CDR1 as LGHDT and CDR2 as YNNKEL (reference sequence).

A few counts support this clonotype. This chain connects TRBV12-3 or TRBV12-4 to TRBJ2-7; maybe TRBD2 (6 bases). The CDR3 loop spans 14 amino acids. Trimming pared 1 base from V and 5 bases from J, leaving 12 bases between. The CDR3 loop is CASSLGGDWDEQYF. CDR3 DNA: TGTGCCAGCAGTTTAGGAGGGGACTGGGACGAGCAGTACTTC.

This CDR3 is CASRTGQGNYEQYF. CDR3 DNA sequence: TGTGCCAGCAGAACGGGACAGGGGAACTACGAGCAGTACTTC. The genes are TRBV2 and TRBJ2-7, with TRBD1 matching over 10 bases. Trimming cost V 6 bases and J 3 bases; bases outside gene matches: 5. Germline CDR1 is SNHLY and CDR2 is FYNNEI. There are 14 residues in the CDR3.